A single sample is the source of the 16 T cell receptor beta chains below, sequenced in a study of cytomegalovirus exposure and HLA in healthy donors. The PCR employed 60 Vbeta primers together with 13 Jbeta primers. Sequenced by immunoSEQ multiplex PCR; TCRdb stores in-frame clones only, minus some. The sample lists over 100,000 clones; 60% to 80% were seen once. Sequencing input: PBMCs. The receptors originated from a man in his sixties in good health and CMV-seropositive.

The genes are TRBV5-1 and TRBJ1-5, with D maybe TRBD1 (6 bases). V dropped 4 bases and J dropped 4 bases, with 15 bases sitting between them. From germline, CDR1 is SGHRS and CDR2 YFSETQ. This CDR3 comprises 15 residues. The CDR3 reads CASSPRGGLNQPQHF. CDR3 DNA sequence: TGCGCCAGCAGCCCTCGGGGGGGGCTTAATCAGCCCCAGCATTTT.

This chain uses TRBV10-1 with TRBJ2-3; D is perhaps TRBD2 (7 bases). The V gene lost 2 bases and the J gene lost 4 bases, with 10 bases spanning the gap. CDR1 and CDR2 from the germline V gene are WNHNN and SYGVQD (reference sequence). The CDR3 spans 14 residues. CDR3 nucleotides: TGCGCCAGCAGTGAGAGGGGGGGCCCAGATACGCAGTATTTT. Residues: CASSERGGPDTQYF.

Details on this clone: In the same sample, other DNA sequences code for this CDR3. CDR3 residues: CASSPRTGGLIYSPLHF. CDR3 sequence (DNA): TGTGCCAGCAGTCCGAGGACAGGGGGCCTCATCTATTCACCCCTCCACTTT. The chain employs TRBV27 and TRBJ1-6; 11 bases fit TRBD1. Germline-derived CDR1 and CDR2 are MNHEY and SMNVEV (reference sequence). The CDR3 runs 17 residues. V trimming: 5 bases; J trimming: 8 bases; junction bases outside the gene matches: 11.

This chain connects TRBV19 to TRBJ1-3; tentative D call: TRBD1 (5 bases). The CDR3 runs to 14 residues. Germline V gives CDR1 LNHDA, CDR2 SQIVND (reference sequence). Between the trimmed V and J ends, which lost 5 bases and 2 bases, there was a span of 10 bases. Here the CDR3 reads CASSWAGAGNTIYF. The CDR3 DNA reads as TGTGCCAGTAGTTGGGCGGGGGCTGGAAACACCATATATTTT. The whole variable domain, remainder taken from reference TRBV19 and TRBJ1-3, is DGGITQSPKYLFRKEGQNVTLSCEQNLNHDAMYWYRQDPGQGLRLIYYSQIVNDFQKGDIAEGYSVSREKKESFPLTVTSAQKNPTAFYLCASSWAGAGNTIYFGEGSWLTVV.

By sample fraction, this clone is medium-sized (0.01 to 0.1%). This chain's CDR3 is CASSQGSASGGLNTGELFF. CDR3 nucleotides: TGTGCCAGCAGCCAAGGTAGTGCTAGCGGGGGCCTGAACACCGGGGAGCTGTTTTTT. The rearrangement links TRBV4-2 to TRBJ2-2; 10 bases line up with TRBD2. V gave up 1 base and J gave up 1 base; unmatched junction bases: 9. The CDR3 runs 19 residues. Germline V gives CDR1 LGHNA, CDR2 YNFKEQ.

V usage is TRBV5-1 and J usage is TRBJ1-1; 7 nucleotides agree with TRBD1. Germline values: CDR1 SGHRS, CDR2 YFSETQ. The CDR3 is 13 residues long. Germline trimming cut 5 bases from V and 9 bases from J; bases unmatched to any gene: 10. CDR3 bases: TGCGCCAGCAGGCACGCCGGGACAGAGCAAGCTTTCTTT. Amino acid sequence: CASRHAGTEQAFF. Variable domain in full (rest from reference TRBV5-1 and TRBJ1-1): KAGVTQTPRYLIKTRGQQVTLSCSPISGHRSVSWYQQTPGQGLQFLFEYFSETQRNKGNFPGRFSGRQFSNSRSEMNVSTLELGDSALYLCASRHAGTEQAFFGQGTRLTVV.

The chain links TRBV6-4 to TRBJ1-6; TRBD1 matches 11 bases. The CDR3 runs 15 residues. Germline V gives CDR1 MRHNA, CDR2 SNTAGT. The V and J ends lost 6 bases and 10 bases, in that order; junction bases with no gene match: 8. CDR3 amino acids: CASSGLGQGASPLHF. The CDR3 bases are TGTGCCAGCAGCGGCCTCGGACAGGGGGCCTCACCCCTCCACTTT.

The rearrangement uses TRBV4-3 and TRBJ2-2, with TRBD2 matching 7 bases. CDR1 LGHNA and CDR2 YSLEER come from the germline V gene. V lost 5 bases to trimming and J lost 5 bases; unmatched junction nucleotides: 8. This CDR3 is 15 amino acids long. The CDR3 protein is CASSSTRGVTGELFF. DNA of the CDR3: TGCGCCAGCAGCTCGACACGGGGGGTAACCGGGGAGCTGTTTTTT.

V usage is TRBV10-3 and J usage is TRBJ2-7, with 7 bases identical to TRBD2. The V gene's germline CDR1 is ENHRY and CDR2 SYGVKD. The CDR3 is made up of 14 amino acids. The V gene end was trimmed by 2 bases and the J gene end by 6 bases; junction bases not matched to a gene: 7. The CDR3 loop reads CAISELEGGSEQYF. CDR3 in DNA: TGTGCCATCAGTGAGCTGGAGGGAGGGTCCGAGCAGTACTTC.

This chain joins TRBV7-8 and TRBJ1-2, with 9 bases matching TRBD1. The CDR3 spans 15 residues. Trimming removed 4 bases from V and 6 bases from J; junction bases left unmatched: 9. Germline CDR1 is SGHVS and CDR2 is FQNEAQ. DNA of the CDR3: TGTGCCAGCAGCTCCACTGGACAGGGGTGGGATGGCTACACCTTC. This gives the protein CASSSTGQGWDGYTF. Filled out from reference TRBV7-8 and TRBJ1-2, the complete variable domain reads GAGVSQSPRYKVAKRGQDVALRCDPISGHVSLFWYQQALGQGPEFLTYFQNEAQLDKSGLPSDRFFAERPEGSVSTLKIQRTQQEDSAVYLCASSSTGQGWDGYTFGSGTRLTVV.

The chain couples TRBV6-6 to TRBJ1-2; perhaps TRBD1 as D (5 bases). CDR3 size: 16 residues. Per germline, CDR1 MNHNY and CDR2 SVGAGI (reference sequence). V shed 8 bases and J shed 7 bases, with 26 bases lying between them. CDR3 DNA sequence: TGTGCCAGCGGGAAGGGGTCAACAGATGGTTGGAGTGGCTACACCTTC. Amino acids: CASGKGSTDGWSGYTF.

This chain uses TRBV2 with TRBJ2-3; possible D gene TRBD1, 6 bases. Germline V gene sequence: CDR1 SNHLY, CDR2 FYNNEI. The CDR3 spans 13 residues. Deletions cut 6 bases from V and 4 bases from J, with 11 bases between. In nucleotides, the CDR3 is TGTGCCAGCAGGGCGTACAGGGCAGATACGCAGTATTTT. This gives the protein CASRAYRADTQYF.

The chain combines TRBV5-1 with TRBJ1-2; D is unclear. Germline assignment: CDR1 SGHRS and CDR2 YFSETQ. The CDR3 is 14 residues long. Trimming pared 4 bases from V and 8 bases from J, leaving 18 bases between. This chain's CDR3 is CASSPAGVLQGYTF. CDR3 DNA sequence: TGCGCCAGCAGCCCTGCCGGGGTGCTACAGGGCTACACCTTC.

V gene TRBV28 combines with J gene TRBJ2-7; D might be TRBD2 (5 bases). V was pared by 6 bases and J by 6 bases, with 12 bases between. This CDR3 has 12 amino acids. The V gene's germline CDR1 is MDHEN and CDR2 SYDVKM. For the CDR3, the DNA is TGTGCCAGCAGCGAGGGCAGGCTCGAGCAGTACTTC. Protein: CASSEGRLEQYF.

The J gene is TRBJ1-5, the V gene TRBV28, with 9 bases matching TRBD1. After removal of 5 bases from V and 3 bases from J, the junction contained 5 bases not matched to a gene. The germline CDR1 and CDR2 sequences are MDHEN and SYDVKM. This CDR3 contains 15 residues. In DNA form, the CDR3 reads TGTGCCAGCAGTCCCGGGACAGGGAACAATCAGCCCCAGCATTTT. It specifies CASSPGTGNNQPQHF.

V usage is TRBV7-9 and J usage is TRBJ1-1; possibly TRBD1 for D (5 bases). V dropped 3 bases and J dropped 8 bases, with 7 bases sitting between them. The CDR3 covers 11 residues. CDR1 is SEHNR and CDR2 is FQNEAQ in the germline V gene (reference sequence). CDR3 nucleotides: TGTGCCAGCAGCTTGGGGCTAGAAGCTTTCTTT. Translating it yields CASSLGLEAFF. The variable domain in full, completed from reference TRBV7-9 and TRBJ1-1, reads DTGVSQNPRHKITKRGQNVTFRCDPISEHNRLYWYRQTLGQGPEFLTYFQNEAQLEKSRLLSDRFSAERPKGSFSTLEIQRTEQGDSAMYLCASSLGLEAFFGQGTRLTVV.